The 28 T cell receptor beta chains reported below all come from one sample, sequenced in a study of control samples from healthy donors and cancer patients (dated by TCRdb to between 2020 and 2021). Receptor libraries were prepared by the immunoSEQ multiplex PCR assay. This is the immuneACCESS table as TCRdb keeps it, with only in-frame sequences that have V and J called. A part of the clones is gone; compared with another copy, unresolved V genes explain less than half, and the rest is unexplained. The sample table shows about 100,000 clones, and 75% to 90% are seen once. The ten biggest clones cover 7.5% to 10% of the sample. Specimen: blood. The receptors were sampled from a young man in good health.

CDR3 amino acids: CASSRRGQGYTF. The DNA for the CDR3 is TGTGCCAGCAGTCGCAGGGGGCAGGGCTACACCTTC. The rearrangement joins TRBV6-5 to TRBJ1-2, with 8 bases aligning to TRBD1. The CDR3 has 12 residues. The V and J ends lost 5 bases and 8 bases, in that order; junction bases with no gene match: 4. Germline lookup yields CDR1 MNHEY and CDR2 SVGAGI.

The chain combines TRBV4-1 with TRBJ2-5; 7 bases map to TRBD2. Unmatched junction bases numbered 5, after V lost 0 bases and J lost 4 bases. CDR1 MGHRA and CDR2 YSYEKL come from the germline V gene. The CDR3 length is 15 residues. The CDR3 nucleotides read TGCGCCAGCAGCCAAGATTCCAGGGAGGGAGAGACCCAGTACTTC. It encodes CASSQDSREGETQYF.

The V call is TRBV6-5, the J call TRBJ1-6; D uncertain. The V end was cut by 8 bases, the J end by 1 base, with 9 bases between. This CDR3 contains 14 residues. CDR1 is MNHEY and CDR2 is SVGAGI in the germline V gene. CDR3 nucleotides: TGTGCCAGCGGCCGATATTCCTATAATTCACCCCTCCACTTT. As protein: CASGRYSYNSPLHF.

This CDR3 reads CASSGDGTGELFF. As DNA, the CDR3 is TGTGCCAGCAGCGGGGATGGCACCGGGGAGCTGTTTTTT. The chain is built from TRBV3-1 (or the pseudogene TRBV3-2) and TRBJ2-2; D not resolved. This CDR3 is 13 amino acids long. The ends were cut back, 5 bases at V and 4 bases at J, with 8 bases in the middle. The germline V gene has CDR1 LGHDT and CDR2 YNNKEL (reference sequence).

The J gene is TRBJ2-3, the V gene TRBV4-3; 8 bases are shared with TRBD1. The J segment lost 0 bases and the V segment lost 3 bases, leaving 2 bases of the junction unmatched. Germline V CDR1 and CDR2: LGHNA, YSLEER. The CDR3 extends over 15 amino acids. The CDR3 sequence is CASSHGQGSTDTQYF. In DNA, the CDR3 is TGCGCCAGCAGCCACGGACAGGGTAGCACAGATACGCAGTATTTT.

The chain recombines TRBV28 with TRBJ2-7; 7 bases match TRBD1. Trimming at V came to 5 bases and at J to 2 bases, leaving 6 bases not matched to a gene. The CDR3 runs to 14 residues. Germline CDR1 MDHEN, CDR2 SYDVKM. DNA for the CDR3: TGTGCCAGCAGTCTCACAGGGGACCCCTACGAGCAGTACTTC. Protein product: CASSLTGDPYEQYF. Supplemented by reference TRBV28 and TRBJ2-7, the full variable domain reads DVKVTQSSRYLVKRTGEKVFLECVQDMDHENMFWYRQDPGLGLRLIYFSYDVKMKEKGDIPEGYSVSREKKERFSLILESASTNQTSMYLCASSLTGDPYEQYFGPGTRLTVT.

The genes are TRBV11-2 and TRBJ2-2, with a tentative D call TRBD1 (5 bases). Trimming pared 9 bases from V and 1 base from J, leaving 18 bases between. The CDR3 has 16 residues. Germline assignment: CDR1 SGHAT and CDR2 FQNNGV. The CDR3, as DNA: TGTGCCAGTCGCCGGGCTGGAGACAGGAACACCGGGGAGCTGTTTTTT. It translates to CASRRAGDRNTGELFF.

V usage is TRBV7-2 and J usage is TRBJ1-1; D might be TRBD1 (6 bases). With 5 bases removed from V and 5 bases from J, the gap between germline ends came to 12 bases. The length of the CDR3 is 13 residues. CDR1 and CDR2 from the germline V gene are SGHTA and FQGNSA. The CDR3 loop is CASSQGQRTEAFF. The CDR3 DNA sequence: TGTGCCAGCAGCCAAGGACAGAGGACTGAAGCTTTCTTT. Complete variable domain (other parts from reference TRBV7-2 and TRBJ1-1): GAGVSQSPSNKVTEKGKDVELRCDPISGHTALYWYRQSLGQGLEFLIYFQGNSAPDKSGLPSDRFSAERTGGSVSTLTIQRTQQEDSAVYLCASSQGQRTEAFFGQGTRLTVV.

The rearrangement links TRBV10-2 to TRBJ1-6; a weak D match, TRBD1 (6 bases). V was trimmed by 9 bases and J by 0 bases, leaving 9 bases between them. The CDR3 has 14 residues. CDR1 WSHSY and CDR2 SAAADI come from the germline V gene. As DNA, the CDR3 is TGCGCCAGTGGACAGAGCTCCTATAATTCACCCCTCCACTTT. It encodes CASGQSSYNSPLHF.

In DNA form, the CDR3 reads TGCGCCAGCAGCCAAGATCGTGGAGGACAGGGCCAGACCCAGTACTTC. The encoded protein is CASSQDRGGQGQTQYF. This sequence joins TRBV4-3 and TRBJ2-5; 8 bases match TRBD1. The CDR3 is made up of 16 amino acids. Germline CDR1 reads LGHNA; CDR2 reads YSLEER. The ends lost 0 bases at V and 6 bases at J; junction bases unmatched: 9.

The rearrangement links TRBV3-1 (or the pseudogene TRBV3-2) to TRBJ2-6; D is perhaps TRBD2 (5 bases). The CDR3 is 17 residues long. Germline values: CDR1 LGHDT, CDR2 YNNKEL (reference sequence). V lost 2 bases and J 0 bases, leaving 11 bases between the germline ends. CDR3 loop: CASSQRGSVSGANVLTF. As DNA, the CDR3 is TGTGCCAGCAGCCAACGGGGAAGCGTCTCTGGGGCCAACGTCCTGACTTTC.

This clone was counted a single time. The chain combines TRBV5-1 with TRBJ2-2; D remains ambiguous. There are 18 residues in the CDR3. V was clipped by 4 bases and J by 2 bases, with 21 bases between them. Germline V lookup: CDR1 SGHRS, CDR2 YFSETQ. The chain's CDR3 is CASSPTQRSTTNTGELFF. As DNA, the CDR3 is TGCGCCAGCAGCCCAACACAGAGATCCACGACCAACACCGGGGAGCTGTTTTTT.

The chain couples TRBV6-5 to TRBJ2-7; tentatively, D is TRBD1 (6 bases). The CDR3 sequence is 12 residues long. Per the germline V gene, CDR1 is MNHEY and CDR2 is SVGAGI. Trimming removed 10 bases from V and 1 base from J, with 11 bases in between. The CDR3 DNA sequence: TGTGCCACCTCGGGACAATCCTACGAGCAGTACGTC. Its protein product is CATSGQSYEQYV.

The chain has TRBV7-7 and TRBJ2-2, with 8 bases lining up with TRBD1. Trimming took 5 bases from V and 5 from J; bases not matched to a gene: 4. This CDR3 has 14 residues. Germline CDR1 is SSHAT and CDR2 is FNYEAQ (reference sequence). This CDR3 reads CASSTRTGTGELFF. The CDR3 nucleotides read TGTGCCAGCAGCACCCGGACAGGGACCGGGGAGCTGTTTTTT. Drawing the rest from reference TRBV7-7 and TRBJ2-2, the complete variable domain is GAGVSQSPRYKVTKRGQDVTLRCDPISSHATLYWYQQALGQGPEFLTYFNYEAQPDKSGLPSDRFSAERPEGSISTLTIQRTEQRDSAMYRCASSTRTGTGELFFGEGSRLTVL.

The gene calls are TRBV29-1 and TRBJ1-2, with 9 bases matching TRBD1. V gave up 2 bases and J gave up 8 bases; unmatched junction bases: 6. This CDR3 is 13 amino acids long. The germline V gene encodes CDR1 SQVTM and CDR2 ANQGSEA. In DNA, the CDR3 is TGCAGCGTTGAACTGGACAGGGGTTGGGGCTACACCTTC. Its translation: CSVELDRGWGYTF. Drawing the rest from reference TRBV29-1 and TRBJ1-2, the complete variable domain is SAVISQKPSRDICQRGTSLTIQCQVDSQVTMMFWYRQQPGQSLTLIATANQGSEATYESGFVIDKFPISRPNLTFSTLTVSNMSPEDSSIYLCSVELDRGWGYTFGSGTRLTVV.

The chain uses TRBV5-5 and TRBJ2-6; D not certain. The V end was cut by 6 bases, the J end by 2 bases, with 3 bases between. Per the germline V gene, CDR1 is SGHKS and CDR2 is YYEKEE (reference sequence). The CDR3 loop spans 12 amino acids. The CDR3 loop reads CASIPGANVLTF. CDR3 coding DNA: TGTGCCAGCATCCCTGGGGCCAACGTCCTGACTTTC. Full variable domain (outside the CDR3, taken from reference TRBV5-5 and TRBJ2-6): DAGVTQSPTHLIKTRGQQVTLRCSPISGHKSVSWYQQVLGQGPQFIFQYYEKEERGRGNFPDRFSARQFPNYSSELNVNALLLGDSALYLCASIPGANVLTFGAGSRLTVL.

The rearrangement joins TRBV2 to TRBJ2-7; D unresolved. V was cut by 6 bases and J by 3 bases, with 12 bases left in between. The CDR3 has 13 amino acids. The germline V gene has CDR1 SNHLY and CDR2 FYNNEI. This CDR3 is CASSSPVLYEQYF. The CDR3 coding sequence is TGTGCCAGCAGCTCCCCAGTACTCTACGAGCAGTACTTC.

This clone was found once. The chain links TRBV28 to TRBJ1-2; 9 bases line up with TRBD1. Germline V CDR1 and CDR2: MDHEN, SYDVKM. With V trimmed by 6 bases and J by 7 bases, 15 bases remained unmatched. CDR3 length: 16 residues. CDR3 amino acids: CASSYHYRTGDTGYTF. CDR3 sequence (DNA): TGTGCCAGCAGCTATCACTACCGGACAGGGGATACTGGCTACACCTTC.

This chain connects TRBV6-5 to TRBJ1-2; D gene unclear. The germline V and J ends were trimmed by 5 bases and 2 bases, with 12 bases remaining between them. The CDR3 is 14 amino acids. Germline CDR1 is MNHEY and CDR2 is SVGAGI. The CDR3 sequence is CASSLDKGNYGYTF. The CDR3, as DNA: TGTGCCAGCAGTCTTGACAAAGGCAACTATGGCTACACCTTC.

The V call is TRBV7-2, the J call TRBJ1-1; D is uncertain. The CDR3 spans 14 residues. Germline CDR1 SGHTA, CDR2 FQGNSA. The V gene lost 5 bases and the J gene lost 1 base, with 11 bases spanning the gap. The CDR3, as DNA: TGTGCCAGCAGCCATAAACGCGGGAACACTGAAGCTTTCTTT. The encoded protein is CASSHKRGNTEAFF.

The chain carries TRBV27 and TRBJ1-4, with 9 nucleotides matching TRBD1. Germline loops: CDR1 MNHEY, CDR2 SMNVEV (reference sequence). The J segment lost 12 bases and the V segment lost 5 bases, leaving 13 bases of the junction unmatched. The CDR3 sequence is 15 residues long. The CDR3 loop reads CASSKLTGGRAELFF. DNA of the CDR3: TGTGCCAGCAGTAAATTAACAGGGGGCCGGGCGGAACTGTTTTTT.

J is TRBJ2-3 and V is TRBV5-1; a weak D match, TRBD2 (6 bases). The V end was cut by 5 bases, the J end by 4 bases, with 17 bases between. This CDR3 comprises 15 residues. Germline loops: CDR1 SGHRS, CDR2 YFSETQ. The DNA for the CDR3 is TGCGCCAGCAGGATGGGGGGTATGGGCCCAGATACGCAGTATTTT. Translating it yields CASRMGGMGPDTQYF.

A note on this clone: Relative to the germline gene, one junction end is altered; a read error may explain this. This chain joins TRBV6-1 and TRBJ2-7; D gene uncertain. The CDR3 sequence is 11 residues long. Germline V lookup: CDR1 MNHNS, CDR2 SASEGT. Here the CDR3 DNA reads TGTGCCAGCGGTGAGGCCTACGAGCAGTACTTC. As protein: CASGEAYEQYF.

V gene TRBV30 combines with J gene TRBJ1-1; TRBD1 is a possible D gene (5 bases). The V gene lost 5 bases and the J gene lost 0 bases, with 10 bases spanning the gap. The CDR3 sequence is 13 residues long. Germline V lookup: CDR1 GTSNPN, CDR2 SVGIG (reference sequence). The CDR3 spells CAWDRDLNTEAFF. The CDR3 bases are TGTGCCTGGGATCGGGACCTGAACACTGAAGCTTTCTTT. The full variable domain, with the rest looked up from reference TRBV30 and TRBJ1-1, is SQTIHQWPATLVQPVGSPLSLECTVEGTSNPNLYWYRQAAGRGLQLLFYSVGIGQISSEVPQNLSASRPQDRQFILSSKKLLLSDSGFYLCAWDRDLNTEAFFGQGTRLTVV.

This clone was observed a single time. CDR3 nucleotides: TGCGCCAGCACAGTTACCATCGGGGGGGCAACGAGCACCACCGGGGAGCTGTTTTTT. Its translation is CASTVTIGGATSTTGELFF. V is TRBV5-1 and J is TRBJ2-2, with TRBD2 matching over 8 bases. From germline, CDR1 is SGHRS and CDR2 YFSETQ. The CDR3 consists of 19 residues. V shed 6 bases, J shed 4 bases, and the junction held 20 bases outside the gene matches.

This rearrangement joins TRBV15 to TRBJ1-6; D not resolved. Trimming removed 0 bases at V and 5 bases at J, with 5 bases between. The CDR3 sequence is 14 residues long. Germline lookup yields CDR1 LNHNV and CDR2 YYDKDF (reference sequence). The CDR3 sequence is CATSRDPDNSPLHF. CDR3 nucleotide sequence: TGTGCCACCAGCAGAGACCCAGATAATTCACCCCTCCACTTT.

The chain has TRBV5-8 and TRBJ2-1, with 10 nucleotides matching TRBD1. After removal of 4 bases from V and 1 base from J, the junction contained 5 bases not matched to a gene. CDR3 length equals 16 residues. Germline V gene lookup returns CDR1 SGHTS and CDR2 YDEGEE. CDR3 protein: CASSRRTGGSYNEQFF. DNA for the CDR3: TGTGCCAGCAGCAGAAGGACAGGGGGGTCCTACAATGAGCAGTTCTTC. The entire variable domain, with the rest obtained from reference TRBV5-8 and TRBJ2-1, is as follows: EAGVTQSPTHLIKTRGQQATLRCSPISGHTSVYWYQQALGLGLQFLLWYDEGEERNRGNFPPRFSGRQFPNYSSELNVNALELEDSALYLCASSRRTGGSYNEQFFGPGTRLTVL.

This clone was seen many times. The chain carries TRBV18 and TRBJ1-1; D is unclear. Germline loops: CDR1 KGHSH, CDR2 LQKENI. The CDR3 is 15 amino acids. Trimming removed 3 bases from V and 0 bases from J, with 11 bases in between. CDR3 nucleotides: TGTGCCAGCTCACCCCACGGACGGATGAACACTGAAGCTTTCTTT. Translation gives CASSPHGRMNTEAFF.